This TCR beta chain was sequenced in a study of blood T cell repertoires in COVID-19. At the level of the study: Collection of acute and convalescent COVID-19 samples took place in the United States, Italy and Spain. The analysed material was cDNA or gDNA that came from T cells, B-cell-depleted T cells, or PBMCs.

Under the authors' procedure: Counts of nucleated cells, estimated from reference gene primer amplification, were obtained. TCRdb's table, derived via immunoSEQ multiplex PCR, lists solely in-frame clones and lacks some. D and trimming come from the DNA, and the V and J calls and clone size come from that table. The sample consists of about 310,000 clones, about 91% of them appearing once. Only a few counts were recorded for this clone. This study enrolled people aged roughly 18 to 100 from around 26 US geographic areas. The material sequenced was PBMCs or T cells enriched from blood (not recorded which). The TCR was taken from a woman aged 40 to 50 who had recovered from COVID-19.

This CDR3 reads CASSFFGGDIQYF. CDR3 nucleotides: TGTGCCAGCAGCTTTTTCGGGGGTGACATTCAGTACTTC. This chain links TRBV12-3 or TRBV12-4 with TRBJ2-4; tentative D call: TRBD2 (6 bases). Trimming removed 6 bases from V and 8 bases from J, with 14 bases in between. The CDR3 has 13 residues.